A single sample gave rise to the 10 T cell receptor beta chains below, sequenced in a study of T cells in Graves' hyperthyroidism and ophthalmopathy. From RNA transcripts, TCR beta CDR3 regions were amplified. A set of HTBI primers served as the primers for a first-round RT-PCR of the TCR CDR3. TCRdb passed the multiplex PCR reads through MiXCR, listing each CDR3 protein once. The sample has fewer than 350,000 distinct CDR3 sequences, 15% to 20% seen once. Material: blood. These receptors were collected from a woman in her 40s with Graves' ophthalmopathy.

This clonotype was counted ten times or more. This sequence joins TRBV12-3 or TRBV12-4 and TRBJ1-1; D may be TRBD1 (6 bases). Trimming took off 5 bases at V and 8 bases at J, with 18 bases between the two ends. The length of the CDR3 is 14 residues. This chain's CDR3 is CASSPPDRLGEAFF. In nucleotides, the CDR3 is TGTGCCAGCAGTCCGCCAGACAGGCTCGGGGAAGCTTTCTTT.

This clonotype has a count of ten or more. The genes are TRBV6-2 or TRBV6-3 and TRBJ2-4, with D maybe TRBD2 (5 bases). V was pared by 4 bases and J by 5 bases, with 9 bases between. Germline V CDR1 and CDR2: MNHEY, SVGEGT. This CDR3 is 13 amino acids long. Written as DNA, the CDR3 is TGTGCCAGCAGTTGGTTGGAGGAAAACATTCAGTACTTC. It codes for CASSWLEENIQYF.

This clonotype was picked up many times. This chain joins TRBV24-1 and TRBJ1-5; maybe TRBD1 (5 bases). The CDR3 has 14 residues. CDR1 is KGHDR, CDR2 SFDVKD, per germline. The V end lost 3 bases, the J end lost 9 bases, and 14 bases lay between the germline ends. CDR3 amino acids: CATSDAAGARPQHF. CDR3 nucleotide sequence: TGTGCCACCAGTGATGCCGCCGGGGCGCGGCCCCAGCATTTT.

The chain carries TRBV29-1 and TRBJ2-5; possible D gene TRBD1, 5 bases. The germline V gene has CDR1 SQVTM and CDR2 ANQGSEA. This CDR3 has 13 amino acids. Deletions cut 5 bases from V and 3 bases from J, with 13 bases between. The DNA of the CDR3 is TGCAGCGTTACTTCGGCAGGGAAAGAGACCCAGTACTTC. Residues: CSVTSAGKETQYF.

This clonotype was counted ten times or more. The V gene is TRBV10-3, the J gene TRBJ2-7, with 8 positions matching TRBD1. CDR1 is ENHRY, CDR2 SYGVKD, per germline. The CDR3 totals 14 residues. J lost 1 base, V lost 4 bases, and 3 bases had no gene match. CDR3 amino acids: CAISVGTGSYEQYF. CDR3 nucleotide sequence: TGTGCCATCAGTGTCGGGACAGGTTCCTACGAGCAGTACTTC.

The chain couples TRBV27 to TRBJ1-1; possible D gene TRBD1, 5 bases. This CDR3 region has 17 residues. V was shortened by 5 bases and J by 0 bases, with 19 bases between the two germline ends. Germline values: CDR1 MNHEY, CDR2 SMNVEV (reference sequence). CDR3 protein: CASSPALETGLNTEAFF. The CDR3 DNA reads TGTGCCAGCAGTCCCGCTCTCGAAACGGGGCTGAACACTGAAGCTTTCTTT.

V usage is TRBV12-3 or TRBV12-4 and J usage is TRBJ2-5; no clear D gene. V was shortened by 2 bases and J by 5 bases, with 9 bases between the two germline ends. The CDR3 consists of 13 residues. DNA for the CDR3: TGTGCCAGCAGTTTATCTACCCTCGAGACCCAGTACTTC. It codes for CASSLSTLETQYF.

This clonotype was recorded at least ten times. The V and J genes are TRBV28 and TRBJ1-1; D unresolved. Between the trimmed V and J ends, which lost 5 bases and 4 bases, there was a span of 20 bases. The CDR3 loop spans 16 amino acids. Germline loops: CDR1 MDHEN, CDR2 SYDVKM. CDR3 protein: CASSPYVPGRGTEAFF. The CDR3 DNA is TGTGCCAGCAGTCCCTACGTCCCGGGCCGGGGCACTGAAGCTTTCTTT.

The chain is built from TRBV30 and TRBJ1-5, with D maybe TRBD1 (6 bases). The CDR3 has 15 amino acids. The germline V and J ends were trimmed by 0 bases and 2 bases, with 11 bases remaining between them. Germline assignment: CDR1 GTSNPN and CDR2 SVGIG (reference sequence). For the CDR3, the DNA is TGTGCCTGGAGTGTACCCGGGGGCGGCAATCAGCCCCAGCATTTT. The encoded protein is CAWSVPGGGNQPQHF.

A single count supports this clonotype. J is TRBJ2-2 and V is TRBV10-3, with D unclear. Per the germline V gene, CDR1 is ENHRY and CDR2 is SYGVKD. Trimming shortened V by 6 bases and J by 2 bases, and 10 bases separated the two germline ends. The CDR3 covers 14 residues. The CDR3 loop is CAIRPSINTGELFF. The CDR3 DNA follows: TGTGCCATCAGACCAAGCATAAACACCGGGGAGCTGTTTTTT.